This TCR beta chain was obtained from a study of control samples from healthy donors and cancer patients. Trimming cost V 1 base and J 5 bases, with 12 bases left between them. CDR1 and CDR2 (germline): LGHNA, YSLEER. The CDR3 has 15 residues. The data were produced by immunoSEQ multiplex PCR, yet TCRdb's version contains in-frame clones alone and is incomplete. The profile shows some 110,000 clones, about four fifths of them singletons. This clone has a handful of counts. The sequencing input was blood. The TCR comes from a woman aged 50 to 65 in good health. The chain carries TRBV4-3 and TRBJ1-5; a weak D match, TRBD1 (5 bases). As DNA, the CDR3 is TGCGCCAGCAGCCAAGTTCCGGGGGGTGATCAGCCCCAGCATTTT. Protein sequence: CASSQVPGGDQPQHF.